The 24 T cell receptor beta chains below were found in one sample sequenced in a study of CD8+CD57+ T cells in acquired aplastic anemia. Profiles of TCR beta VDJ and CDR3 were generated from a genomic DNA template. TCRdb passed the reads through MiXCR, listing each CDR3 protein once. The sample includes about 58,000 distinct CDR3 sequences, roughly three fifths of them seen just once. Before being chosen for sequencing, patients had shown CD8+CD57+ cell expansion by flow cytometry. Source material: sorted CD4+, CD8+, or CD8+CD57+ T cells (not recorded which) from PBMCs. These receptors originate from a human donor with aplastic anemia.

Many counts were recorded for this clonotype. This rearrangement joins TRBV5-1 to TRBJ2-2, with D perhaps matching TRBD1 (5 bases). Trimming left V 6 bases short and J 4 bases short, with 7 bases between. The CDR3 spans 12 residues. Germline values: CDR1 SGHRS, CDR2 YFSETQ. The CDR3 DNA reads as TGCGCCAGCAACAGGCCCACCGGGGAGCTGTTTTTT. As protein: CASNRPTGELFF.

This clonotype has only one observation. CDR3 nucleotides: TGTGCCAGCAGCCCTGAGACGGGGGGACGCTACAATGAGCAGTTCTTC. Amino acids: CASSPETGGRYNEQFF. V usage is TRBV7-8 and J usage is TRBJ2-1; TRBD2 aligns across 7 bases. Germline CDR1 reads SGHVS; CDR2 reads FQNEAQ. The length of the CDR3 is 16 residues. V lost 5 bases to trimming and J lost 3 bases; unmatched junction nucleotides: 10.

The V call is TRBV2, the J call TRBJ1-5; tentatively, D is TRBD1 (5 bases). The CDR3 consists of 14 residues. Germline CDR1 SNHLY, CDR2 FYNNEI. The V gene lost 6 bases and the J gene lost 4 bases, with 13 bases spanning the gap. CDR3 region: CASSRQGGNQPQHF. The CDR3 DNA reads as TGTGCCAGCAGCCGGCAGGGCGGGAATCAGCCCCAGCATTTT. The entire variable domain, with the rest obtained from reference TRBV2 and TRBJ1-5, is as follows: EPEVTQTPSHQVTQMGQEVILRCVPISNHLYFYWYRQILGQKVEFLVSFYNNEISEKSEIFDDQFSVERPDGSNFTLKIRSTKLEDSAMYFCASSRQGGNQPQHFGDGTRLSIL.

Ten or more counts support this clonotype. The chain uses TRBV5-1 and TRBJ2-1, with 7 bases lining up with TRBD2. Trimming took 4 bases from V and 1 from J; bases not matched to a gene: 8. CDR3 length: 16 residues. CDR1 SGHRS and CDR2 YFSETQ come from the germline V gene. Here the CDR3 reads CASSPRAGESYNEQFF. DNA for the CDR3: TGCGCCAGCAGCCCGCGGGCGGGGGAATCCTACAATGAGCAGTTCTTC. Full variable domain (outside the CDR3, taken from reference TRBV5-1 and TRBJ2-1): KAGVTQTPRYLIKTRGQQVTLSCSPISGHRSVSWYQQTPGQGLQFLFEYFSETQRNKGNFPGRFSGRQFSNSRSEMNVSTLELGDSALYLCASSPRAGESYNEQFFGPGTRLTVL.

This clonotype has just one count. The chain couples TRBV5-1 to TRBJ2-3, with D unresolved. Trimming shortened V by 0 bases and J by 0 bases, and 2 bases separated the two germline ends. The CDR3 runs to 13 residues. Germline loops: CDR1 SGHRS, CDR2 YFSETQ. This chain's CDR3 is CASSLASTDTQYF. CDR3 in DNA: TGCGCCAGCAGCTTGGCCAGCACAGATACGCAGTATTTT.

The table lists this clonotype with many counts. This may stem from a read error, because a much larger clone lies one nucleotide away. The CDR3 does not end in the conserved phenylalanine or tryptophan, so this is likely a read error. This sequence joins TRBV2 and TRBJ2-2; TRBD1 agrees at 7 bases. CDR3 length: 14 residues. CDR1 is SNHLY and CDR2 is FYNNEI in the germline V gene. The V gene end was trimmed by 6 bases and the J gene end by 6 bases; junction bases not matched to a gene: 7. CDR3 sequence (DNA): TGTGCCAGCAGGCGACAGGGTTCGGCCGGGGAGCTGTTTTCT. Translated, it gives CASRRQGSAGELFS.

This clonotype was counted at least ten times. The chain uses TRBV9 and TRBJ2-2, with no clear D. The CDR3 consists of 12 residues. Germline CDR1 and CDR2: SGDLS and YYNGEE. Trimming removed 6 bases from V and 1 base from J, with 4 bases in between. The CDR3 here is CASTLNTGELFF. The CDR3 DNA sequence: TGTGCCAGCACGTTGAACACCGGGGAGCTGTTTTTT.

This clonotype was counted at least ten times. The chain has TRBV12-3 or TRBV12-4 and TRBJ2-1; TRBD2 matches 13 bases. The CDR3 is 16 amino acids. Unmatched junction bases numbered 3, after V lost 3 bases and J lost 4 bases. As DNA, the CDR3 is TGTGCCAGCAGTTTGGGACTAGCGGGGCCTTACAATGAGCAGTTCTTC. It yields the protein CASSLGLAGPYNEQFF.

The CDR3: CASSSGTFNEQFF. The DNA for the CDR3 is TGTGCCAGCAGCTCCGGGACCTTCAATGAGCAGTTCTTC. V gene TRBV5-6 combines with J gene TRBJ2-1; the D gene could be TRBD1 or TRBD2 (5 bases each). The germline V gene encodes CDR1 SGHDT and CDR2 YYEEEE. The CDR3 has 13 residues. Trimming shortened V by 3 bases and J by 6 bases, and 10 bases separated the two germline ends.

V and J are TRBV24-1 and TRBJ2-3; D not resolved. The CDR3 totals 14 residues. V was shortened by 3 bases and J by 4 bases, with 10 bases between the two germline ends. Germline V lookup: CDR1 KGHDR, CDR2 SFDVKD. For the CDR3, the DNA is TGTGCCACCAGTGATAATGGGGAAGCAGATACGCAGTATTTT. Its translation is CATSDNGEADTQYF.

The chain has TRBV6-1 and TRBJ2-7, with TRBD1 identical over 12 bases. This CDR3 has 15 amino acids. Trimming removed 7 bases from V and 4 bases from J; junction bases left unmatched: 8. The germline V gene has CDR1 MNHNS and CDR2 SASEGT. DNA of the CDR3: TGTGCCAGCACCTTGGGGACAGGGGGCCCTTACGAGCAGTACTTC. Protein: CASTLGTGGPYEQYF.

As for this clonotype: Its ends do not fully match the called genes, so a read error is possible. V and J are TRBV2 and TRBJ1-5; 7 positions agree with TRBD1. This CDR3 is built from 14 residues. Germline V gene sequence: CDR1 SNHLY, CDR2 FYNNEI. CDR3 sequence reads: CVSSDGDSIQPQHF. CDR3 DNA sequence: TGTGTCAGCAGTGACGGGGACAGCATTCAGCCCCAGCATTTT.

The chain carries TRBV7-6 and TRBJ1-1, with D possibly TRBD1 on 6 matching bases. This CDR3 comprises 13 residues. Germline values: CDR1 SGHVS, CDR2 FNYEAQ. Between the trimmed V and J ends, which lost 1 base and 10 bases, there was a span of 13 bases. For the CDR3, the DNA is TGTGCCAGCAGCTTAGATCGGGACACGGGAGCTTTCTTT. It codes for CASSLDRDTGAFF.

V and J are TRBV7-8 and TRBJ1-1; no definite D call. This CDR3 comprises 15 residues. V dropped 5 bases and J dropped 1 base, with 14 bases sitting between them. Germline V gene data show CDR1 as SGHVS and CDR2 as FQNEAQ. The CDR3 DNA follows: TGTGCCAGCAGCGCCCAGGTAGCCGGGAACACTGAAGCTTTCTTT. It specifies CASSAQVAGNTEAFF.

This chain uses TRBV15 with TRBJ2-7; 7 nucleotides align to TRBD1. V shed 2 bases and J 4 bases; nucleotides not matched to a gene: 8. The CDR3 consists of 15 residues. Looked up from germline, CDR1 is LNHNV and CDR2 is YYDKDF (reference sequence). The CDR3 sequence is CATSRNWDSQYEQYF. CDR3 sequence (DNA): TGTGCCACCAGCAGAAATTGGGACAGTCAATACGAGCAGTACTTC. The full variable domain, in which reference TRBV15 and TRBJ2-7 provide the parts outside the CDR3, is DAMVIQNPRYQVTQFGKPVTLSCSQTLNHNVMYWYQQKSSQAPKLLFHYYDKDFNNEADTPDNFQSRRPNTSFCFLDIRSPGLGDTAMYLCATSRNWDSQYEQYFGPGTRLTVT.

The CDR3 is CASETGRYGYTF. The CDR3 nucleotides are TGTGCCAGTGAGACAGGACGATATGGCTACACCTTC. V usage is TRBV19 and J usage is TRBJ1-2, with D perhaps matching TRBD1 (6 bases). The CDR3 spans 12 residues. V lost 8 bases, J lost 5 bases, and 12 bases lay in between. The V gene's germline CDR1 is LNHDA and CDR2 SQIVND (reference sequence).

The chain's CDR3 is CASSFPAGGSTYEQYF. In DNA form, the CDR3 reads TGTGCCAGCAGTTTTCCAGCGGGAGGGTCAACCTACGAGCAGTACTTC. The chain recombines TRBV28 with TRBJ2-7; TRBD2 matches at 10 bases. V lost 3 bases, J lost 2 bases, and 7 bases stayed unmatched. The germline CDR1 and CDR2 sequences are MDHEN and SYDVKM. The CDR3 is 16 amino acids.

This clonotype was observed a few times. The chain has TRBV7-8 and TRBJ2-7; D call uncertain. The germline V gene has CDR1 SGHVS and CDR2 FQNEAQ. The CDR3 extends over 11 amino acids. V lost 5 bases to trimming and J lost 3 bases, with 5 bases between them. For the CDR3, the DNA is TGTGCCAGCAGCGTCGACTACGAGCAGTACTTC. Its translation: CASSVDYEQYF.

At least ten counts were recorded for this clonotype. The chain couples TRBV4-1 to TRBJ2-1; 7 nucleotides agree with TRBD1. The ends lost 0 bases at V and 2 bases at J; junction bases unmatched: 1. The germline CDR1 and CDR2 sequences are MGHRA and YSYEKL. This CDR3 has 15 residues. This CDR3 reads CASSQDDRAYNEQFF. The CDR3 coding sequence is TGCGCCAGCAGCCAAGATGACAGGGCCTACAATGAGCAGTTCTTC.

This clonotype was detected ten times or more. The CDR3 loop is CASTPPTGERGEAFF. The CDR3 bases are TGTGCCAGCACCCCTCCAACCGGGGAACGGGGTGAAGCTTTCTTT. J is TRBJ1-1 and V is TRBV12-3 or TRBV12-4; no reliable D call. The CDR3 is 15 residues long. Trimming cost V 7 bases and J 7 bases, with 22 bases left between them.

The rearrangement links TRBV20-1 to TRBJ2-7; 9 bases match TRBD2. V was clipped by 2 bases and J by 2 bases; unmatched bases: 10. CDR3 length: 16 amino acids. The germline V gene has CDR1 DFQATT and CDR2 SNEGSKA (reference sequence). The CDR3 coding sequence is TGCAGTGCTAGACCAAGTATAGCGGGGGACACCTACGAGCAGTACTTC. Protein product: CSARPSIAGDTYEQYF.

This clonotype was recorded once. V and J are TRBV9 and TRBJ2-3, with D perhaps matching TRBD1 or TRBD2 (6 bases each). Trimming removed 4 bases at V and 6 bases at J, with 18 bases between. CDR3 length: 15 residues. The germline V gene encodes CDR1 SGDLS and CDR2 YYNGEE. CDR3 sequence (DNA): TGTGCCAGCAGCTTAGGATTGGGGGGCTCGGATACGCAGTATTTT. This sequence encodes CASSLGLGGSDTQYF.

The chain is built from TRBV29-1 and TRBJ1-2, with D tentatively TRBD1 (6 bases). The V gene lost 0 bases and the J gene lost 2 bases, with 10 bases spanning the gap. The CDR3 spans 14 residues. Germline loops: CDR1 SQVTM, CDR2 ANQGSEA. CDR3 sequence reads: CSVEDADRNYGYTF. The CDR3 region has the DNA TGCAGCGTTGAAGACGCGGACAGAAACTATGGCTACACCTTC.

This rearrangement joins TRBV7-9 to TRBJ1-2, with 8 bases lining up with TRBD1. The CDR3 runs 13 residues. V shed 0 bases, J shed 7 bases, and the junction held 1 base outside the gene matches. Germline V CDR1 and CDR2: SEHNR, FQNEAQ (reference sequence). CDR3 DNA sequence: TGTGCCAGCAGCTTAGCACAGGGGGGTGGCTACACCTTC. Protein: CASSLAQGGGYTF.